This passage covers 13 T cell receptor beta chains from one sample sequenced in a study of TIL therapy for anti-PD-1-resistant metastatic lung cancer. Sequencing used immunoSEQ v3. Libraries were prepared by immunoSEQ multiplex PCR; TCRdb keeps only in-frame clonotypes and omits some of them. The repertoire holds approximately 11,000 clones, with roughly 63% as singletons. The time point is: pre-treatment sample, taken before nivolumab and TIL therapy. Most excised metastases sampled were pleural nodules or supraclavicular lymph nodes. Sequencing was performed on tumor tissue, taken at baseline. Source of these receptors: a person aged 25-80 years with non-small cell lung cancer.

The J gene is TRBJ1-4, the V gene TRBV19, with D hard to call. Looked up from germline, CDR1 is LNHDA and CDR2 is SQIVND (reference sequence). The CDR3 length is 14 residues. The V and J ends lost 3 bases and 8 bases respectively, with 13 bases between them. CDR3 in DNA: TGTGCCAGTAGTATTTACCTAGAGAGCGAAAAACTGTTTTTT. Its protein product is CASSIYLESEKLFF.

The chain employs TRBV24-1 and TRBJ2-3; D possibly corresponds to TRBD2 (7 bases). Trimming stripped 2 bases from V and 5 bases from J, with 19 bases between. CDR3 length: 17 amino acids. Germline lookup yields CDR1 KGHDR and CDR2 SFDVKD. The CDR3 is CATSDSSGTRGRDTQYF. The CDR3 bases are TGTGCCACCAGTGATTCCAGCGGGACAAGGGGCAGAGATACGCAGTATTTT.

The V call is TRBV7-2, the J call TRBJ2-1; no firm D call. The CDR3 loop spans 14 amino acids. Trimming cost V 6 bases and J 1 base, with 10 bases left between them. Per the germline V gene, CDR1 is SGHTA and CDR2 is FQGNSA. CDR3 region: CASSFPGSYNEQFF. The CDR3 coding sequence is TGTGCCAGCAGTTTTCCTGGGTCCTACAATGAGCAGTTCTTC.

V and J are TRBV10-1 and TRBJ2-7; TRBD1 matches at 8 bases. The CDR3 runs 12 residues. Germline V gene lookup returns CDR1 WNHNN and CDR2 SYGVQD (reference sequence). The J segment lost 7 bases and the V segment lost 6 bases, leaving 5 bases of the junction unmatched. This CDR3 reads CASRGQGVEQYF. In DNA form, the CDR3 reads TGCGCCAGCAGAGGACAGGGTGTGGAGCAGTACTTC.

The J gene is TRBJ1-6, the V gene TRBV27; tentative D call: TRBD1 (5 bases). V dropped 2 bases and J dropped 7 bases, with 12 bases sitting between them. Germline CDR1 MNHEY, CDR2 SMNVEV (reference sequence). CDR3 length: 15 residues. This chain's CDR3 is CASSLGGLGNSPLHF. CDR3 DNA: TGTGCCAGCAGTTTAGGGGGTCTGGGCAATTCACCCCTCCACTTT.

The chain couples TRBV6-1 to TRBJ1-5; D remains unclear. Germline V lookup: CDR1 MNHNS, CDR2 SASEGT. Trimming took off 1 base at V and 4 bases at J, with 5 bases between the two ends. The CDR3 has 13 amino acids. This CDR3 reads CASSEVRNQPQHF. For the CDR3, the DNA is TGTGCCAGCAGTGAAGTCCGAAATCAGCCCCAGCATTTT.

By share of the sample, this clone is medium-sized. Here the CDR3 reads CASSKPKRGPDSYEQYF. CDR3 in DNA: TGTGCCAGCAGCAAGCCCAAACGGGGCCCCGACTCCTACGAGCAGTACTTC. The V call is TRBV7-8, the J call TRBJ2-7, with D perhaps matching TRBD1 or TRBD2 (5 bases each). CDR1 and CDR2 from the germline V gene are SGHVS and FQNEAQ. Trimming stripped 5 bases from V and 0 bases from J, with 20 bases between. The CDR3 contains 17 residues.

The V and J genes are TRBV7-6 and TRBJ2-1, with a tentative D call TRBD2 (6 bases). The CDR3 contains 15 residues. The germline V and J ends were trimmed by 3 bases and 7 bases, with 16 bases remaining between them. Germline CDR1 and CDR2: SGHVS and FNYEAQ. CDR3 nucleotides: TGTGCCAGCAGCTTTGGGGCGGGGTCGGTGAATGAGCAGTTCTTC. This translates into CASSFGAGSVNEQFF.

By its share, this clone is medium-sized. This rearrangement joins TRBV11-2 to TRBJ2-1; 9 bases agree with TRBD2. Losses at the gene ends were 8 bases for V and 8 bases for J; bases not matched to a gene: 16. CDR1 and CDR2 from the germline V gene are SGHAT and FQNNGV. The CDR3 contains 16 residues. CDR3 sequence reads: CASASLWLAGWDEQFF. In DNA, the CDR3 is TGTGCCAGCGCCTCTTTATGGCTAGCGGGGTGGGATGAGCAGTTCTTC.

The gene calls are TRBV19 and TRBJ1-1; the match to TRBD1 covers 7 bases. With V trimmed by 7 bases and J by 4 bases, 9 bases remained unmatched. CDR1 and CDR2 (germline): LNHDA, SQIVND (reference sequence). This CDR3 region has 14 residues. CDR3 nucleotide sequence: TGTGCCAGTACCCAGGTTCAGGGGGGCACTGAAGCTTTCTTT. The encoded protein is CASTQVQGGTEAFF. Full variable domain (outside the CDR3, taken from reference TRBV19 and TRBJ1-1): DGGITQSPKYLFRKEGQNVTLSCEQNLNHDAMYWYRQDPGQGLRLIYYSQIVNDFQKGDIAEGYSVSREKKESFPLTVTSAQKNPTAFYLCASTQVQGGTEAFFGQGTRLTVV.

V and J are TRBV2 and TRBJ2-1; 10 nucleotides align to TRBD2. The length of the CDR3 is 14 residues. The V gene end was trimmed by 5 bases and the J gene end by 3 bases; junction bases not matched to a gene: 1. Germline V gene sequence: CDR1 SNHLY, CDR2 FYNNEI. As DNA, the CDR3 is TGTGCCAGCAGTACTAGCGGGATCTACAATGAGCAGTTCTTC. Translating it yields CASSTSGIYNEQFF.

This chain links TRBV19 with TRBJ2-1; D ambiguous. This CDR3 has 15 residues. From germline, CDR1 is LNHDA and CDR2 SQIVND (reference sequence). With 3 bases removed from V and 3 bases from J, the gap between germline ends came to 12 bases. CDR3 sequence reads: CASSIRGSFYNEQFF. The CDR3 DNA sequence: TGTGCCAGTAGTATCCGTGGATCCTTCTACAATGAGCAGTTCTTC.

The chain links TRBV4-1 to TRBJ2-3, with TRBD1 matching over 7 bases. Looked up from germline, CDR1 is MGHRA and CDR2 is YSYEKL. The ends lost 0 bases at V and 2 bases at J; junction bases unmatched: 5. CDR3 length: 16 amino acids. The CDR3 coding sequence is TGCGCCAGCAGCCAAGATGTGACAGGGATCACAGATACGCAGTATTTT. Translated: CASSQDVTGITDTQYF.